This T cell receptor beta chain originates from a study of human thymus T cells. Findings of the study overall: There appeared to be biased usage of V and J genes in thymic and blood repertoires.

Germline CDR1 is DFQATT and CDR2 is SNEGSKA (reference sequence). Trimming stripped 3 bases from V and 3 bases from J, with 5 bases between. This CDR3 region has 11 residues. This clone appeared a single time. Antigen specificity is unknown. Clones were read by immunoSEQ multiplex PCR, and TCRdb kept only the in-frame ones, dropping some. This table has about 43,000 clones, 95% appearing once. This clonotype was sampled from a girl less than two years old with a congenital heart defect but otherwise immunologically healthy. The sequencing sample was made of blood. This chain joins TRBV20-1 and TRBJ1-2, with unresolved D. CDR3 in amino acids: CSASHHYGYTF. The CDR3 DNA sequence: TGCAGTGCTAGCCACCACTATGGCTACACCTTC.